Below, 26 T cell receptor beta chains from the same sample are listed, as sequenced in a study of shared clonotypes between healthy human individuals. Clones were sequenced by immunoSEQ multiplex PCR, and TCRdb holds only the in-frame ones, with some missing. Among about 1 million clones listed, about 75% were seen once. Sequencing was carried out using memory CD4+ T cells sorted from blood. Subset here: CD45RA-negative fraction. These receptors all stem from a man between 18 and 35 years old in good health.

V usage is TRBV28 and J usage is TRBJ1-1; tentative D call: TRBD1 (5 bases). The CDR3 length is 13 residues. Trimming removed 6 bases at V and 4 bases at J, with 12 bases between. CDR1 MDHEN and CDR2 SYDVKM come from the germline V gene. CDR3 loop: CASSPGTLTEAFF. The CDR3 DNA follows: TGTGCCAGCAGCCCAGGGACGCTCACTGAAGCTTTCTTT.

The chain combines TRBV6-5 with TRBJ1-5, with a possible D match to TRBD1 (5 bases). Looked up from germline, CDR1 is MNHEY and CDR2 is SVGAGI. CDR3 length: 15 residues. The ends were cut back, 6 bases at V and 1 base at J, with 13 bases in the middle. For the CDR3, the DNA is TGTGCCAGCAGCCACCTCCCAGGGAGCAATCAGCCCCAGCATTTT. It specifies CASSHLPGSNQPQHF.

The chain employs TRBV28 and TRBJ1-6, with 8 bases aligning to TRBD1. Trimming cost V 3 bases and J 6 bases; bases outside gene matches: 7. This CDR3 has 16 residues. Germline V gene data show CDR1 as MDHEN and CDR2 as SYDVKM. CDR3 in amino acids: CASSFWVGTGNSPLHF. The CDR3 bases are TGTGCCAGCAGTTTTTGGGTGGGGACAGGTAATTCACCCCTCCACTTT.

CDR3 sequence reads: CASSANSYYTDTQYF. CDR3 nucleotides: TGTGCCAGTAGTGCAAACAGTTATTACACAGATACGCAGTATTTT. The chain combines TRBV19 with TRBJ2-3; no clear D. Germline V gene sequence: CDR1 LNHDA, CDR2 SQIVND (reference sequence). CDR3 length: 15 residues. V lost 5 bases to trimming and J lost 2 bases, with 14 bases between them.

V usage is TRBV2 and J usage is TRBJ1-1; possibly TRBD1 for D (5 bases). CDR1 and CDR2 (germline): SNHLY, FYNNEI. Between the trimmed V and J ends, which lost 4 bases and 1 base, there was a span of 10 bases. The CDR3 contains 14 residues. The CDR3 here is CASSVLTANTEAFF. The CDR3 nucleotides are TGTGCCAGCAGTGTGTTGACAGCGAACACTGAAGCTTTCTTT.

The rearrangement uses TRBV5-1 and TRBJ2-7; the match to TRBD1 covers 8 bases. This CDR3 has 16 residues. V shed 0 bases, J shed 3 bases, and the junction held 8 bases outside the gene matches. CDR1 and CDR2 (germline): SGHRS, YFSETQ. The CDR3 coding sequence is TGCGCCAGCAGCTTGGCCGCGGCAGGGGGCATCTACGAGCAGTACTTC. This sequence encodes CASSLAAAGGIYEQYF.

The sample holds one count of this clone. The chain couples TRBV6-1 to TRBJ2-1, with a possible D match to TRBD1 (5 bases). CDR1 and CDR2 from the germline V gene are MNHNS and SASEGT. The CDR3 runs 15 residues. V shed 7 bases and J shed 3 bases, with 16 bases lying between them. This CDR3 reads CASTRTGGHYNEQFF. CDR3 DNA sequence: TGTGCCAGCACCCGCACGGGCGGACACTACAATGAGCAGTTCTTC.

The J gene is TRBJ2-2, the V gene TRBV6-5; D unresolved. Trimming left V 7 bases short and J 4 bases short, with 13 bases between. This CDR3 region has 14 residues. Looked up from germline, CDR1 is MNHEY and CDR2 is SVGAGI. CDR3 sequence reads: CASIRSSSTGELFF. As DNA, the CDR3 is TGTGCCAGCATAAGAAGCTCCTCCACCGGGGAGCTGTTTTTT.

This clone was seen once. The rearrangement joins TRBV5-1 to TRBJ2-7; possibly TRBD2 for D (5 bases). The germline V gene encodes CDR1 SGHRS and CDR2 YFSETQ. CDR3 length: 13 amino acids. V lost 4 bases to trimming and J lost 3 bases, with 11 bases between them. The CDR3 is CASSSGSLYEQYF. The DNA for the CDR3 is TGCGCCAGCAGCAGCGGTTCACTCTACGAGCAGTACTTC.

This chain connects TRBV6-5 to TRBJ1-1; D remains ambiguous. The V end lost 5 bases, the J end lost 8 bases, and 6 bases lay between the germline ends. CDR1 and CDR2 from the germline V gene are MNHEY and SVGAGI. This CDR3 comprises 10 residues. The CDR3 region has the DNA TGTGCCAGCAGTGCGGGAGAAGCTTTCTTT. Translation gives CASSAGEAFF.

On this clone itself: Other DNA sequences in this specimen translate into the identical CDR3. This chain uses TRBV2 with TRBJ1-5; possible D gene TRBD1, 5 bases. Trimming shortened V by 4 bases and J by 2 bases, and 6 bases separated the two germline ends. This CDR3 comprises 13 residues. Germline V gene data show CDR1 as SNHLY and CDR2 as FYNNEI. Written as DNA, the CDR3 is TGTGCCAGCAGTGGAGGGGGCAATCAGCCCCAGCATTTT. Translating gives CASSGGGNQPQHF.

The chain links TRBV18 to TRBJ2-3; a weak D match, TRBD2 (5 bases). Germline CDR1 is KGHSH and CDR2 is LQKENI. V was clipped by 3 bases and J by 0 bases, with 10 bases between them. This CDR3 comprises 15 residues. CDR3 sequence (DNA): TGTGCCAGCTCACCGCGCACTAGTAGCACAGATACGCAGTATTTT. The encoded protein is CASSPRTSSTDTQYF.

This sequence joins TRBV5-1 and TRBJ1-6; D is ambiguous. CDR1 SGHRS and CDR2 YFSETQ come from the germline V gene. V lost 4 bases and J 9 bases, leaving 11 bases between the germline ends. The CDR3 loop spans 13 amino acids. This CDR3 reads CASSPFGGSPLHF. CDR3 coding DNA: TGCGCCAGCAGCCCCTTCGGTGGTTCACCCCTCCACTTT. Filled out from reference TRBV5-1 and TRBJ1-6, the complete variable domain reads KAGVTQTPRYLIKTRGQQVTLSCSPISGHRSVSWYQQTPGQGLQFLFEYFSETQRNKGNFPGRFSGRQFSNSRSEMNVSTLELGDSALYLCASSPFGGSPLHFGNGTRLTVT.

This clone was counted ten times or more. The same CDR3 also results from other DNA sequences found in this sample. This chain connects TRBV9 to TRBJ1-2, with D possibly matching TRBD1 (6 bases). Trimming shortened V by 0 bases and J by 2 bases, and 8 bases separated the two germline ends. Germline CDR1 and CDR2: SGDLS and YYNGEE. The CDR3 spans 14 residues. The CDR3, as DNA: TGTGCCAGCAGCGTAGGTCAGGGGAACTATGGCTACACCTTC. Protein sequence: CASSVGQGNYGYTF. The full variable domain, completed using reference TRBV9 and TRBJ1-2, is DSGVTQTPKHLITATGQRVTLRCSPRSGDLSVYWYQQSLDQGLQFLIQYYNGEERAKGNILERFSAQQFPDLHSELNLSSLELGDSALYFCASSVGQGNYGYTFGSGTRLTVV.

The genes are TRBV7-2 and TRBJ2-3; unclear D gene. The germline CDR1 and CDR2 sequences are SGHTA and FQGNSA. Between the trimmed V and J ends, which lost 2 bases and 2 bases, there was a span of 8 bases. This CDR3 comprises 14 residues. The CDR3 protein is CASSLRQFTDTQYF. The DNA of the CDR3 is TGTGCCAGCAGCTTACGGCAGTTCACAGATACGCAGTATTTT.

The rearrangement uses TRBV2 and TRBJ2-7; 8 bases are a match to TRBD2. The germline CDR1 and CDR2 sequences are SNHLY and FYNNEI. The CDR3 runs to 15 residues. After removal of 2 bases from V and 4 bases from J, the junction contained 7 bases not matched to a gene. This chain's CDR3 is CASSELASGPYEQYF. In nucleotides, the CDR3 is TGTGCCAGCAGTGAACTGGCTAGCGGGCCGTACGAGCAGTACTTC.

This clone has more than one count but fewer than ten. J is TRBJ2-3 and V is TRBV21-1; TRBD2 is taken as the D call from the table, unchecked against the DNA. TRBV21-1 is a pseudogene. CDR3 size: 18 residues. The CDR3 bases are TGTGCCAGCAGCAAAGCGTGGGGGACTAGTTCGGTTTGGTATACGCAGTATTTT. Translation gives CASSKAWGTSSVWYTQYF.

The table lists this clone with a few counts. The chain couples TRBV6-5 to TRBJ1-1; D remains ambiguous. The CDR3 is 13 residues long. The V end lost 6 bases, the J end lost 3 bases, and 11 bases lay between the germline ends. CDR1 MNHEY and CDR2 SVGAGI come from the germline V gene. CDR3 sequence reads: CASRFTVYTEAFF. CDR3 DNA sequence: TGTGCCAGCAGGTTCACAGTCTACACTGAAGCTTTCTTT.

This chain uses TRBV19 with TRBJ2-5; no firm D call. Germline values: CDR1 LNHDA, CDR2 SQIVND (reference sequence). CDR3 length equals 14 residues. Trimming removed 6 bases at V and 4 bases at J, with 15 bases between. The CDR3 bases are TGTGCCAGTAGCTTCTCTAGATTTCGAGAGACCCAGTACTTC. The encoded protein is CASSFSRFRETQYF.

This rearrangement joins TRBV5-8 to TRBJ1-1; 7 positions match TRBD1. Per the germline V gene, CDR1 is SGHTS and CDR2 is YDEGEE. Losses at the gene ends were 5 bases for V and 4 bases for J; bases not matched to a gene: 20. This CDR3 spans 18 amino acids. CDR3 bases: TGTGCCAGCAGTTCCCACAGGGGAGGAGCCGCCTGGGGCACTGAAGCTTTCTTT. It codes for CASSSHRGGAAWGTEAFF. Variable domain in full (rest from reference TRBV5-8 and TRBJ1-1): EAGVTQSPTHLIKTRGQQATLRCSPISGHTSVYWYQQALGLGLQFLLWYDEGEERNRGNFPPRFSGRQFPNYSSELNVNALELEDSALYLCASSSHRGGAAWGTEAFFGQGTRLTVV.

This rearrangement joins TRBV4-3 to TRBJ2-7, with TRBD2 identical over 7 bases. Germline V gives CDR1 LGHNA, CDR2 YSLEER. The CDR3 has 14 residues. V lost 4 bases, J lost 2 bases, and 5 bases stayed unmatched. The DNA of the CDR3 is TGCGCCAGCAGCCCCACCCGGGGGGCCTACGAGCAGTACTTC. Encoded protein: CASSPTRGAYEQYF.

This clone occurred a few times. The chain uses TRBV4-2 and TRBJ1-1; TRBD1 is a possible D gene (5 bases). V was pared by 7 bases and J by 1 base, with 16 bases between. The CDR3 runs 15 residues. Germline V gene lookup returns CDR1 LGHNA and CDR2 YNFKEQ. The CDR3 sequence: CASTPGGVWNTEAFF. The CDR3 bases are TGTGCCAGCACCCCCGGGGGGGTCTGGAACACTGAAGCTTTCTTT.

This chain joins TRBV5-5 and TRBJ1-1; D is uncertain. The length of the CDR3 is 13 residues. Trimming cost V 1 base and J 4 bases, with 8 bases left between them. The germline V gene encodes CDR1 SGHKS and CDR2 YYEKEE (reference sequence). This CDR3 is CASSLIDRTEAFF. CDR3 in DNA: TGTGCCAGCAGCTTGATCGACCGCACTGAAGCTTTCTTT.

The chain uses TRBV30 and TRBJ2-3; the match to TRBD1 covers 8 bases. The germline gives CDR1 GTSNPN, CDR2 SVGIG (reference sequence). The CDR3 has 15 amino acids. Trimming cost V 1 base and J 4 bases; bases outside gene matches: 7. CDR3 in amino acids: CAWSGGRGQSDTQYF. The DNA of the CDR3 is TGTGCCTGGAGTGGCGGCAGGGGGCAATCAGATACGCAGTATTTT.

V usage is TRBV6-5 and J usage is TRBJ2-7; D not resolved. Germline CDR1 and CDR2: MNHEY and SVGAGI. The CDR3 sequence is 11 residues long. Trimming cost V 4 bases and J 7 bases, with 8 bases left between them. Written as DNA, the CDR3 is TGTGCCAGCAGTTCGCGAGGAGAGCAGTACTTC. It translates to CASSSRGEQYF.

CDR3 protein: CASSVIPPGLAGVGPYEQYF. CDR3 DNA: TGTGCCAGCAGCGTGATCCCACCGGGACTAGCGGGAGTTGGGCCCTACGAGCAGTACTTC. This chain connects TRBV9 to TRBJ2-7; 14 nucleotides line up with TRBD2. This CDR3 has 20 amino acids. Per the germline V gene, CDR1 is SGDLS and CDR2 is YYNGEE. With V trimmed by 2 bases and J by 2 bases, 15 bases remained unmatched.